This T cell receptor (beta chain) is drawn from a study of PD-1 blockade in classical Hodgkin lymphoma. This sample's time point: newly diagnosed, previously untreated cHL patient sample. Investigators turned to newly diagnosed, untreated classical Hodgkin lymphoma PBMCs for comparison. CDR1 MNHEY and CDR2 SMNVEV come from the germline V gene (reference sequence). Trimming left V 5 bases short and J 4 bases short, with 8 bases between. The CDR3 sequence is 13 residues long. This clone was counted a single time. Its antigen is unidentified. Method: immunoSEQ multiplex PCR; TCRdb's copy keeps in-frame clones and lacks some. The repertoire holds 47,000 or so clones, with approximately 91% as singletons. Study-level results: Healthy donors reportedly exceeded newly diagnosed patients in baseline TCR diversity. Prior therapy or disease activity may underlie the repertoire differences, whose causes remain undefined.

Sequenced input: peripheral blood mononuclear cells (PBMCs). The clonotype originates from a human donor with classical Hodgkin lymphoma. The rearrangement joins TRBV27 to TRBJ1-4; D not resolved. The chain's CDR3 is CASSPPFNEKLFF. The CDR3 DNA reads as TGTGCCAGCAGTCCTCCCTTTAATGAAAAACTGTTTTTT.